The clone carrying this T cell receptor beta chain has more than one count but fewer than ten. Its antigen is not known. The sample is drawn from a study of blood T cells in healthy people across ages. PCR was performed a second time for about 7 to 12 cycles using a sample-barcoded 5' primer and a J-beta primer mix. MiXCR was run by TCRdb on the 5' RACE reads, yielding one entry per CDR3 protein. The sample lists 1.5 million to 2 million distinct CDR3 sequences; around half were seen once. Findings and limits, study-wide: Higher diversity and more naive CD4+ cells were features of long-lived donors, compared to aged donors.

Trimming stripped 2 bases from V and 3 bases from J, with 14 bases between. This CDR3 has 16 amino acids. The specimen sequenced was blood. The V and J genes are TRBV12-3 or TRBV12-4 and TRBJ2-1; D might be TRBD2 (6 bases). The source of this sequence is a woman aged 40 to 50 in good health. The CDR3 reads CASSLLGGRYYNEQFF. The CDR3 region has the DNA TGTGCCAGCAGTTTACTCGGGGGTCGGTACTACAATGAGCAGTTCTTC.